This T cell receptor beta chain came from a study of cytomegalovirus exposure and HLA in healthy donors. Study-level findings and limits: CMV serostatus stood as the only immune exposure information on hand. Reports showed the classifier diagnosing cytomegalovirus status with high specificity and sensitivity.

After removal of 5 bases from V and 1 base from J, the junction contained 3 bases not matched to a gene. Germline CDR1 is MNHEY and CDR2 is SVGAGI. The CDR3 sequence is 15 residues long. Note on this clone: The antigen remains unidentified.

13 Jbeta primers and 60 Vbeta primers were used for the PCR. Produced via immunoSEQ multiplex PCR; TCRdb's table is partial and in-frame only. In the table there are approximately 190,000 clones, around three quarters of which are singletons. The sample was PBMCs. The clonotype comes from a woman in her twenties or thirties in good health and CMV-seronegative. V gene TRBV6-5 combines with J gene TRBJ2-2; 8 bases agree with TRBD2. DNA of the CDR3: TGTGCCAGCAGTCAGACTAGCGAGAACACCGGGGAGCTGTTTTTT. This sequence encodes CASSQTSENTGELFF.